These 5 T cell receptor beta chains share one sample of origin, sequenced in a study of blood T cell repertoires in COVID-19. Libraries were prepared by immunoSEQ multiplex PCR; TCRdb keeps only in-frame clonotypes and omits some of them. The sample carries 70,000 to 95,000 clones, approximately 80% recorded once. Material: peripheral blood. These receptor sequences come from a woman in her sixties or seventies with acute or convalescent COVID-19.

The chain joins TRBV6-2 or TRBV6-3 to TRBJ2-5; 7 bases match TRBD1. Germline CDR1 and CDR2: MNHEY and SVGEGT. This CDR3 spans 14 amino acids. J was trimmed by 6 bases and V by 0 bases; bases with no gene match: 4. DNA of the CDR3: TGTGCCAGCAGTTACTCGGTACAGGGGAAGACCCAGTACTTC. This translates into CASSYSVQGKTQYF.

The rearrangement uses TRBV30 and TRBJ1-6; the D gene is possibly TRBD1 (6 bases). The CDR3 has 14 amino acids. The germline V gene has CDR1 GTSNPN and CDR2 SVGIG (reference sequence). The CDR3 coding sequence is TGTGCACGGGGTACACAGGGATATAATTCACCCCTCCACTTT. Translation: CARGTQGYNSPLHF.

The chain links TRBV3-1 (or the pseudogene TRBV3-2) to TRBJ2-1, with TRBD2 matching 9 bases. Germline V gene lookup returns CDR1 LGHDT and CDR2 YNNKEL (reference sequence). Unmatched junction bases numbered 8, after V lost 0 bases and J lost 5 bases. The CDR3 sequence is 17 residues long. CDR3 in DNA: TGTGCCAGCAGCCAAGATAAAGCGGGAGGCCGAAACAATGAGCAGTTCTTC. It encodes CASSQDKAGGRNNEQFF.

J is TRBJ1-1 and V is TRBV6-5, with D possibly being TRBD1 (5 bases). With 6 bases removed from V and 11 bases from J, the gap between germline ends came to 22 bases. The length of the CDR3 is 14 residues. The germline V gene encodes CDR1 MNHEY and CDR2 SVGAGI. This CDR3 is CASSLMRTGGKAFF. The CDR3 nucleotides read TGTGCCAGCAGCCTGATGAGGACGGGGGGAAAGGCTTTCTTT.

The chain uses TRBV27 and TRBJ2-1, with 10 bases matching TRBD2. This CDR3 is 17 amino acids long. Germline loops: CDR1 MNHEY, CDR2 SMNVEV (reference sequence). J was trimmed by 8 bases and V by 1 base; bases with no gene match: 11. For the CDR3, the DNA is TGTGCCAGCAGTTTATGGCCTAGCGGGAGTAGTGGGCATGAGCAGTTCTTC. This gives the protein CASSLWPSGSSGHEQFF.